One sample yielded the 25 T cell receptor beta chains listed below, sequenced in a study of tumor and adjacent non-tumor tissue in lung cancer. TCRbeta libraries were built with three rounds of nested PCR, modified from ARM-PCR. TCRdb analysed the multiplex PCR reads with MiXCR anew, one entry per CDR3 protein. The sample comprises approximately 110,000 distinct CDR3 sequences, roughly 74% of which are singletons, and 37% rests with the top ten. This sample's RNA came from whole unsorted tissue. Sequenced material: lung tumor tissue. The receptors derive from a woman aged 55-70 years with non-small cell lung cancer.

The chain employs TRBV11-1 and TRBJ1-3; possible D gene TRBD1, 5 bases. The CDR3 totals 15 residues. Germline loops: CDR1 SGHAT, CDR2 FQDESV (reference sequence). The V end lost 4 bases, the J end lost 0 bases, and 10 bases lay between the germline ends. The CDR3 nucleotides read TGTGCCAGCAGCTCTAGACAGATCTCTGGAAACACCATATATTTT. This translates into CASSSRQISGNTIYF. Together with reference TRBV11-1 and TRBJ1-3, the CDR3 gives the full variable domain: EAEVAQSPRYKITEKSQAVAFWCDPISGHATLYWYRQILGQGPELLVQFQDESVVDDSQLPKDRFSAERLKGVDSTLKIQPAELGDSAMYLCASSSRQISGNTIYFGEGSWLTVV.

J is TRBJ2-1 and V is TRBV4-3, with 8 positions matching TRBD2. J gave up 7 bases and V 1 base, and 12 bases lay outside the gene matches. CDR1 LGHNA and CDR2 YSLEER come from the germline V gene. The CDR3 totals 17 residues. CDR3 sequence reads: CASSQGGRAGANNEQFF. CDR3 in DNA: TGCGCCAGCAGCCAAGGCGGACGAGCGGGAGCGAATAATGAGCAGTTCTTC.

Note on this clonotype: This could be a read error, since a much larger clone is one nucleotide away. The chain is built from TRBV20-1 and TRBJ1-1; 10 bases are shared with TRBD1. Trimming took 1 base from V and 7 from J; bases not matched to a gene: 9. Germline V CDR1 and CDR2: DFQATT, SNEGSKA (reference sequence). This CDR3 has 15 residues. Written as DNA, the CDR3 is TGCAGTGCTAGAGGAGACAGGGGGCGTGACATTGAAGCTTTCTTT. Translated, it gives CSARGDRGRDIEAFF.

This clonotype appeared many times. The chain uses TRBV20-1 and TRBJ1-1; no definite D call. V dropped 3 bases and J dropped 1 base, with 9 bases sitting between them. Germline CDR1 is DFQATT and CDR2 is SNEGSKA (reference sequence). The CDR3 covers 13 residues. The CDR3 is CSASLRWNTEAFF. DNA of the CDR3: TGCAGTGCTAGTCTCAGGTGGAACACTGAAGCTTTCTTT.

About this clonotype itself: One end of the junction fails to match germline, which may point to a read error. The chain has TRBV11-1 and TRBJ2-2, with 12 positions matching TRBD2. The germline CDR1 and CDR2 sequences are SGHAT and FQDESV (reference sequence). The CDR3 is 17 residues long. The CDR3 bases are TGTGCCAGTAGTCCGCGACTAGCGGGAGAATCCACCGGGGAGCTGTCTTTT. Its translation is CASSPRLAGESTGELSF.

On this clonotype itself: An end of the junction does not agree with germline; a read error may underlie this. The V and J genes are TRBV11-2 and TRBJ2-7; the D is unclear. The germline V gene has CDR1 SGHAT and CDR2 FQNNGV. The length of the CDR3 is 14 residues. CDR3 region: CASSLANPENEQSF. CDR3 coding DNA: TGTGCCAGCAGCTTAGCTAACCCCGAGAACGAGCAGTCCTTC.

As concerns this clonotype: The junction departs from the called germline gene at one end, perhaps through a read error. The chain uses TRBV11-2 and TRBJ2-3; TRBD2 matches 14 bases. The germline CDR1 and CDR2 sequences are SGHAT and FQNNGV. This CDR3 comprises 17 residues. The DNA of the CDR3 is TGTGCCAGCAGCGACGGGACTAGCGGGGGTCAGGCGGATAGGCAGTATTTT. It codes for CASSDGTSGGQADRQYF.

For this clonotype: Germline and junction disagree at one end, which may indicate a read error. This chain connects TRBV5-6 to TRBJ2-1, with D unresolved. The CDR3 is made up of 11 amino acids. In germline, CDR1 is SGHDT, CDR2 YYEEEE. The CDR3 sequence is CGSIRYNEQLF. The CDR3 nucleotides are TGTGGCAGCATCCGATACAATGAGCAGCTCTTC.

With regard to this clonotype: Being one base from a much bigger clone, this may be a read error. This chain connects TRBV12-3 or TRBV12-4 to TRBJ2-6, with unresolved D. V lost 8 bases to trimming and J lost 0 bases, with 20 bases between them. The CDR3 totals 18 residues. The CDR3 sequence is CASGPSPESSSGANVLTF. The DNA of the CDR3 is TGTGCCAGCGGCCCCTCCCCAGAGTCTAGCTCTGGGGCCAACGTCCTGACTTTC.

With regard to this clonotype: One junction end does not reproduce the germline sequence, and a read error may be involved. J is TRBJ2-7 and V is TRBV11-2, with D possibly TRBD2 on 5 matching bases. Germline V gene sequence: CDR1 SGHAT, CDR2 FQNNGV. The CDR3 is made up of 14 amino acids. CDR3 in amino acids: CASSWGRGGYEQYF. In nucleotides, the CDR3 is TGTGCCAGCAGTTGGGGTCGCGGAGGATACGAACAGTACTTC.

As concerns this clonotype: The conserved final phenylalanine or tryptophan is absent from the CDR3, which likely points to a read error. DNA of the CDR3: TGTGTCAGCAGCCCCCCAGCCGGGTCCTGCAATGAGCAGTTCGTC. Its protein product is CVSSPPAGSCNEQFV. The chain combines TRBV13 with TRBJ2-1, with D uncertain. CDR1 is PRHDT and CDR2 is FYEKMQ in the germline V gene (reference sequence). The CDR3 sequence is 15 residues long.

As concerns this clonotype: It may be a read error: a sequence one base away is much more abundant. The V gene is TRBV4-3, the J gene TRBJ2-2; D not resolved. Germline lookup yields CDR1 LGHNA and CDR2 YSLEER. V dropped 3 bases and J dropped 6 bases, with 11 bases sitting between them. The CDR3 is 14 amino acids. CDR3 bases: TGCGCCAGCAGCCATAAGACTGCGGCCGGGGAGCTGTTTTTT. Translating it yields CASSHKTAAGELFF.

The CDR3 sequence is CASRSDLGYGYTF. The CDR3 bases are TGTGCCAGCCGATCGGACCTGGGCTATGGCTACACCTTC. The J gene is TRBJ1-2, the V gene TRBV28; D not certain. Trimming took off 8 bases at V and 4 bases at J, with 14 bases between the two ends. This CDR3 has 13 residues. From germline, CDR1 is MDHEN and CDR2 SYDVKM.

Turning to this clonotype: The germline gene is not matched at one end of the junction; a read error may be the cause. The chain combines TRBV20-1 with TRBJ1-6; D is unresolved. This CDR3 is 13 amino acids long. The germline V gene has CDR1 DFQATT and CDR2 SNEGSKA (reference sequence). The CDR3 sequence is CSVRGRDNSPFHF. The CDR3 DNA follows: TGCAGTGTTAGAGGGAGAGATAATTCACCCTTCCACTTT.

The J gene is TRBJ2-3, the V gene TRBV12-3 or TRBV12-4, with no clear D. CDR3 size: 13 residues. V gave up 6 bases and J gave up 1 base, with 8 bases separating them. The CDR3 bases are TGTGCCAGCAGGATGGGGTGCACAGATACGCAGTATTTT. Encoded protein: CASRMGCTDTQYF.

A note on this clonotype: Possible read error: a much larger clone is one base away. The chain couples TRBV11-2 to TRBJ2-3; D perhaps matches TRBD2 (6 bases). This CDR3 is built from 15 residues. CDR1 and CDR2 (germline): SGHAT, FQNNGV. The DNA of the CDR3 is TGTGCCAGCAGCTTAGCGGGAGTGGCCACATATACGCAGTATTTT. It yields the protein CASSLAGVATYTQYF.

Remarks on this clonotype: A read error may be the cause here, since a much bigger clone is one base away. V gene TRBV7-3 combines with J gene TRBJ2-3, with a possible D match to TRBD2 (6 bases). Trimming took off 4 bases at V and 1 base at J, with 15 bases between the two ends. Looked up from germline, CDR1 is SGHTA and CDR2 is FQGTGA. The CDR3 length is 16 residues. CDR3 in amino acids: CASSYEVEGGTDTQYF. The CDR3 DNA sequence: TGTGCCAGCAGCTACGAGGTGGAGGGTGGCACAGATACGCAGTATTTT.

The chain has TRBV11-3 and TRBJ2-5, with no clear D. The germline gives CDR1 SGHNT, CDR2 YENEEA. Trimming stripped 2 bases from V and 3 bases from J, with 10 bases between. The CDR3 runs 14 residues. The CDR3 nucleotides are TGTGCCAGCAGCTTAAAATACGGCGAAGAGACCCAGTACTTC. It encodes CASSLKYGEETQYF.

Worth noting for this clonotype: A much larger clone differs by one base, so this may be a read error. The DNA for the CDR3 is TGCAGTGCTAGGGATGCGGGGCGGGACACAGATACGCAGTATTTT. This sequence encodes CSARDAGRDTDTQYF. The rearrangement links TRBV20-1 to TRBJ2-3; maybe TRBD2 (6 bases). The CDR3 is made up of 15 amino acids. The germline CDR1 and CDR2 sequences are DFQATT and SNEGSKA (reference sequence). With 3 bases removed from V and 2 bases from J, the gap between germline ends came to 15 bases.

In regard to this clonotype: A junction boundary mismatches the germline segment, possibly from a read error. V usage is TRBV11-2 and J usage is TRBJ2-3; D gene uncertain. Germline CDR1 reads SGHAT; CDR2 reads FQNNGV. The CDR3 is 15 amino acids. Here the CDR3 reads CASSANETATDTHYF. The CDR3 DNA is TGTGCCAGCAGCGCCAACGAGACGGCCACAGACACGCACTATTTT.

Note on this clonotype: The junction shows a germline mismatch at one end, possibly a read error. The genes are TRBV4-3 and TRBJ1-6; 11 nucleotides line up with TRBD1. This CDR3 spans 17 amino acids. The germline V gene has CDR1 LGHNA and CDR2 YSLEER. The CDR3 protein is CASSRAWDRGKNSPLNF. CDR3 nucleotides: TGCGCCAGCAGCCGAGCTTGGGACAGGGGGAAGAATTCACCCCTCAACTTT.

As regards this clonotype: This may stem from a read error, because a much larger clone lies one nucleotide away. The conserved closing phenylalanine or tryptophan is absent in this CDR3, likely reflecting a read error. The rearrangement joins TRBV4-3 to TRBJ2-7; 8 bases are a match to TRBD1. Germline loops: CDR1 LGHNA, CDR2 YSLEER. The CDR3 extends over 15 amino acids. Trimming cost V 2 bases and J 2 bases; bases outside gene matches: 5. The CDR3 DNA reads TGCGCCAGCAGCCAAAGGACAGGGATTCCCTACGAGCAGTACTCC. Protein product: CASSQRTGIPYEQYS.

In the case of this clonotype: A read error may be the cause here, since a much bigger clone is one base away. The V call is TRBV20-1, the J call TRBJ2-5; TRBD2 agrees at 7 bases. The CDR3 runs 15 residues. The germline gives CDR1 DFQATT, CDR2 SNEGSKA (reference sequence). CDR3 DNA sequence: TGCAATGCTAGAGATCAGGAAGCGGGGTGGGAGACCCAGTACTTC. Its translation: CNARDQEAGWETQYF.

Concerning this clonotype: Because the CDR3 is missing its conserved closing phenylalanine or tryptophan, this is likely a read error. The chain employs TRBV28 and TRBJ2-3, with 9 bases matching TRBD1. Trimming cost V 10 bases and J 7 bases; bases outside gene matches: 9. From germline, CDR1 is MDHEN and CDR2 SYDVKM. There are 13 residues in the CDR3. The CDR3 here is CATGQGTSHTQYS. CDR3 nucleotide sequence: TGTGCCACCGGACAGGGGACATCACATACGCAGTATTCT.

This clonotype has at least ten counts. This rearrangement joins TRBV12-3 or TRBV12-4 to TRBJ1-5; a weak D match, TRBD1 (5 bases). The CDR3 covers 15 residues. Trimming took 5 bases from V and 4 from J, leaving 15 bases between them. The CDR3 sequence is CASSAAWGMNQPQHF. CDR3 nucleotide sequence: TGTGCCAGCAGTGCCGCCTGGGGGATGAATCAGCCCCAGCATTTT.